These 23 T cell receptor beta chains were sequenced from one sample in a study of T cells generated in artificial thymic organoids. TCRalpha and TCRbeta libraries were amplified separately by semi-nested PCR with TRAC or TRBC reverse primers. Each CDR3 protein is one row after TCRdb ran MiXCR on the 5' RACE reads. The table lists 5,600 or so distinct CDR3 sequences, 30% to 40% of them singletons. Sequenced input: naive CD8+ T cells from blood. Subset: CD3+TCRalphabeta+CD8SP T cells; for blood, CD45RO-CCR7+ naive CD8+ T cells. The receptors shown here come from a human donor who gave cord blood stem cells for thymic organoid culture, a cardiac surgery patient who gave postnatal thymus, or a blood donor (not recorded which).

Notes on this clonotype: It may be a read error: a sequence one base away is much more abundant. The chain employs TRBV27 and TRBJ1-2; weak D call: TRBD1 (6 bases). CDR1 and CDR2 (germline): MNHEY, SMNVEV (reference sequence). This CDR3 is 15 amino acids long. As DNA, the CDR3 is TGTACCAGCAGTTTCACCCCTGGGGGCTCCCATGGCTACACCTTC. Translating it yields CTSSFTPGGSHGYTF.

This clonotype is medium-sized (0.01 to 0.1%) by share. J is TRBJ2-1 and V is TRBV7-3, with TRBD2 matching 7 bases. Germline loops: CDR1 SGHTA, CDR2 FQGTGA. This CDR3 is built from 14 residues. J lost 5 bases, V lost 4 bases, and 5 bases had no gene match. The CDR3 region is CASSSGSGDNEQFF. The CDR3 DNA reads TGTGCCAGCAGCTCCGGCAGCGGGGACAATGAGCAGTTCTTC.

The J gene is TRBJ2-1, the V gene TRBV4-2; TRBD2 agrees at 7 bases. The ends lost 0 bases at V and 4 bases at J; junction bases unmatched: 6. The CDR3 covers 16 residues. Germline V gene data show CDR1 as LGHNA and CDR2 as YNFKEQ. CDR3 sequence: CASSQEPSGAYNEQFF. The CDR3 DNA reads TGTGCCAGCAGCCAAGAGCCCAGCGGGGCATACAATGAGCAGTTCTTC.

The chain recombines TRBV12-3 or TRBV12-4 with TRBJ2-1, with TRBD1 matching over 10 bases. CDR3 length: 17 residues. J was trimmed by 4 bases and V by 5 bases; bases with no gene match: 11. The DNA for the CDR3 is TGTGCCAGCAGTCCGTTAGGGACAGGGGCAGCATACAATGAGCAGTTCTTC. Protein product: CASSPLGTGAAYNEQFF.

This chain connects TRBV29-1 to TRBJ1-2, with D perhaps matching TRBD1 (6 bases). CDR1 and CDR2 from the germline V gene are SQVTM and ANQGSEA. The CDR3 has 11 amino acids. V gave up 7 bases and J gave up 3 bases, with 9 bases separating them. CDR3 in DNA: TGCAGCGGACAGGTCGACTATGGCTACACCTTC. Translating it yields CSGQVDYGYTF.

By frequency in the sample, this clonotype is medium-sized. V is TRBV6-5 and J is TRBJ2-1, with TRBD1 matching 7 bases. This CDR3 is built from 16 residues. CDR1 and CDR2 from the germline V gene are MNHEY and SVGAGI. The V and J ends lost 6 bases and 0 bases, in that order; junction bases with no gene match: 8. CDR3 sequence: CASSTLTGSSYNEQFF. The CDR3 region has the DNA TGTGCCAGCAGCACACTGACAGGGAGCTCCTACAATGAGCAGTTCTTC.

V is TRBV10-3 and J is TRBJ2-5; D ambiguous. The CDR3 is made up of 14 amino acids. The V and J ends lost 6 bases and 0 bases respectively, with 11 bases between them. CDR1 ENHRY and CDR2 SYGVKD come from the germline V gene. The CDR3 nucleotides read TGTGCCATCAGGTCCGCTGAGTACCAAGAGACCCAGTACTTC. It codes for CAIRSAEYQETQYF.

The chain uses TRBV12-3 or TRBV12-4 and TRBJ2-1; unclear D gene. Trimming shortened V by 8 bases and J by 2 bases, and 10 bases separated the two germline ends. The length of the CDR3 is 13 residues. The CDR3 nucleotides read TGTGCCAGCGGCCCTATTCCCTACAATGAGCAGTTCTTC. Its translation is CASGPIPYNEQFF.

As for this clonotype: It may be a read error: a sequence one base away is much more abundant. The chain combines TRBV5-4 with TRBJ2-3; D uncertain. Trimming cost V 3 bases and J 2 bases, with 4 bases left between them. Germline CDR1 and CDR2: SGHNT and YYREEE (reference sequence). The length of the CDR3 is 12 residues. CDR3 region: CASSSLTDTQYF. The CDR3 DNA follows: TGTGCCAGCAGCTCCCTCACAGATACGCAGTATTTT.

This clonotype has a handful of counts. The J gene is TRBJ2-1, the V gene TRBV7-9; D uncertain. V was trimmed by 1 base and J by 7 bases, leaving 11 bases between them. This CDR3 is built from 14 residues. Germline values: CDR1 SEHNR, CDR2 FQNEAQ (reference sequence). This CDR3 is CASSLVGVLNEQFF. As DNA, the CDR3 is TGTGCCAGCAGCTTAGTTGGAGTTCTAAATGAGCAGTTCTTC.

In regard to this clonotype: Germline and junction disagree at one end, which may indicate a read error. The chain carries TRBV28 and TRBJ1-1; TRBD1 might be the D (6 bases). Germline-derived CDR1 and CDR2 are MDHEN and SYDVKM. This CDR3 is built from 14 residues. The CDR3 DNA reads TGTGCCAGCAGTTTATCCCCGGGGGGCACTGAAGCTTCCTTT. This translates into CASSLSPGGTEASF.

This sequence joins TRBV20-1 and TRBJ2-7; 11 nucleotides line up with TRBD2. Germline V gene data show CDR1 as DFQATT and CDR2 as SNEGSKA (reference sequence). The V and J ends lost 1 base and 3 bases, in that order; junction bases with no gene match: 14. This CDR3 has 18 residues. CDR3 sequence: CSARVGVTSGVTDYEQYF. CDR3 sequence (DNA): TGCAGTGCTAGAGTGGGTGTGACTAGCGGGGTTACGGACTACGAGCAGTACTTC.

In this sample, this clonotype turned up a few times. This sequence joins TRBV12-3 or TRBV12-4 and TRBJ1-5, with a weak D call TRBD1 (6 bases). The ends were cut back, 6 bases at V and 4 bases at J, with 10 bases in the middle. The CDR3 sequence is 13 residues long. CDR3 nucleotide sequence: TGTGCCAGCAGCCCCACAGGGAATCAGCCCCAGCATTTT. This sequence encodes CASSPTGNQPQHF.

The chain couples TRBV4-1 to TRBJ1-5; possibly TRBD1 for D (5 bases). The V end was cut by 1 base, the J end by 4 bases, with 11 bases between. This CDR3 spans 15 amino acids. The germline CDR1 and CDR2 sequences are MGHRA and YSYEKL. CDR3 sequence (DNA): TGCGCCAGCAGCCAAGTCATAGGGGTTAATCAGCCCCAGCATTTT. It encodes CASSQVIGVNQPQHF.

As to this clonotype: Relative to the germline gene, one junction end is altered; a read error may explain this. The chain employs TRBV6-1 and TRBJ2-1; 11 bases are a match to TRBD1. The V gene's germline CDR1 is MNHNS and CDR2 SASEGT. The CDR3 covers 16 residues. The CDR3 loop is CASSERTGGIVNEQLF. CDR3 in DNA: TGTGCCAGCAGTGAGAGGACAGGGGGCATTGTCAATGAGCAGCTCTTC.

The CDR3 DNA sequence: TGTGCCAGCAGCTTAGCCTACACCGGGGAGCTGTTTTTT. Translating it yields CASSLAYTGELFF. This chain connects TRBV7-9 to TRBJ2-2; no reliable D call. This CDR3 has 13 amino acids. Trimming pared 0 bases from V and 3 bases from J, leaving 2 bases between. In germline, CDR1 is SEHNR, CDR2 FQNEAQ (reference sequence).

This chain uses TRBV7-9 with TRBJ2-7; maybe TRBD2 (6 bases). This CDR3 region has 12 residues. Trimming stripped 7 bases from V and 3 bases from J, with 10 bases between. From germline, CDR1 is SEHNR and CDR2 FQNEAQ (reference sequence). This CDR3 reads CASTQEGYEQYF. The DNA of the CDR3 is TGTGCCAGCACCCAGGAGGGCTACGAGCAGTACTTC.

V and J are TRBV4-1 and TRBJ2-1, with D unresolved. This CDR3 contains 16 residues. Per germline, CDR1 MGHRA and CDR2 YSYEKL. Trimming left V 2 bases short and J 8 bases short, with 19 bases between. The CDR3 spells CASSQYGTSSRDEQFF. CDR3 bases: TGCGCCAGCAGCCAATACGGTACGTCTTCTAGGGATGAGCAGTTCTTC.

By share, this clonotype counts as medium-sized. J is TRBJ2-3 and V is TRBV27, with a weak D call TRBD1 (5 bases). The CDR3 sequence is 15 residues long. Germline lookup yields CDR1 MNHEY and CDR2 SMNVEV (reference sequence). Trimming shortened V by 3 bases and J by 2 bases, and 12 bases separated the two germline ends. CDR3 sequence reads: CASSFLSGHTDTQYF. CDR3 coding DNA: TGTGCCAGCAGTTTTTTGTCAGGACACACAGATACGCAGTATTTT.

The chain couples TRBV5-6 to TRBJ2-7, with D perhaps TRBD1 (6 bases). The CDR3 runs 13 residues. V shed 7 bases and J shed 0 bases, with 11 bases lying between them. CDR1 is SGHDT, CDR2 YYEEEE, per germline. CDR3 coding DNA: TGTGCCAGCGGGGACATTAACTCCTACGAGCAGTACTTC. This sequence encodes CASGDINSYEQYF.

The CDR3: CASSFGTGEIRWTGELFF. The CDR3 region has the DNA TGTGCCAGCAGCTTTGGGACAGGGGAAATACGGTGGACCGGGGAGCTGTTTTTT. The chain employs TRBV5-6 and TRBJ2-2; 10 bases align to TRBD1. The CDR3 has 18 amino acids. Germline-derived CDR1 and CDR2 are SGHDT and YYEEEE. J lost 5 bases, V lost 2 bases, and 12 bases had no gene match.

V gene TRBV4-3 combines with J gene TRBJ2-7; 13 bases agree with TRBD2. The CDR3 covers 16 residues. CDR1 is LGHNA, CDR2 YSLEER, per germline. V shed 0 bases and J 6 bases; nucleotides not matched to a gene: 5. CDR3 region: CASSQESTSGRREQYF. In DNA form, the CDR3 reads TGCGCCAGCAGCCAAGAATCGACTAGCGGGAGGCGCGAGCAGTACTTC.

This clonotype was recorded once. The chain is built from TRBV27 and TRBJ2-7; tentatively, D is TRBD1 (6 bases). V was clipped by 6 bases and J by 2 bases, with 17 bases between them. The germline gives CDR1 MNHEY, CDR2 SMNVEV (reference sequence). The CDR3 is 15 amino acids. CDR3 loop: CASRPGGDSPYEQYF. Here the CDR3 DNA reads TGTGCCAGCAGGCCTGGGGGCGACAGTCCCTACGAGCAGTACTTC.